The rows below give T cell receptor beta chains drawn from one sample of a study of blood T cell repertoires in COVID-19. The repertoire was sequenced with immunoSEQ multiplex PCR; TCRdb's copy has only in-frame clones and lacks some. The sample consists of 400,000 or so clones, 85% to 90% of them appearing once. The sample consisted of peripheral blood. The receptors were sampled from a man in his late teens or twenties with COVID-19, enrolled during active disease. The CDR3 runs from the conserved cysteine through the conserved F or W. Fields, in order: J gene, D gene, clone size, V gene, CDR3 protein, CDR3 DNA. The D gene is left open where the match is weak. Clone size is not always given. Where it is, it says once, few, many or a class for expanded clones.

j_call: TRBJ2-1; d_call: .; clone_size: .; v_call: TRBV7-8; cdr3_aa: CASSQHPGLIYNEQFF; cdr3_nt: TGTGCCAGCAGCCAGCACCCGGGACTTATTTACAATGAGCAGTTCTTC
j_call: TRBJ2-3; d_call: TRBD2; clone_size: .; v_call: TRBV27; cdr3_aa: CASSPQREGTLTDTQYF; cdr3_nt: TGTGCCAGCAGTCCGCAGCGGGAGGGAACCCTCACAGATACGCAGTATTTT
j_call: TRBJ2-3; d_call: TRBD2; clone_size: .; v_call: TRBV5-6; cdr3_aa: CASKVASGVWRPTDTQYF; cdr3_nt: TGTGCCAGCAAGGTGGCTAGCGGGGTCTGGCGGCCCACAGATACGCAGTATTTT
j_call: TRBJ1-4; d_call: .; clone_size: .; v_call: TRBV7-9; cdr3_aa: CASSLARDFGTGEKLFF; cdr3_nt: TGTGCCAGCAGCTTAGCGCGGGATTTCGGGACGGGTGAAAAACTGTTTTTT
j_call: TRBJ1-5; d_call: .; clone_size: .; v_call: TRBV25-1; cdr3_aa: CASSESGDSNQPQHF; cdr3_nt: TGTGCCAGCAGTGAGTCGGGGGATAGCAATCAGCCCCAGCATTTT
j_call: TRBJ1-4; d_call: .; clone_size: .; v_call: TRBV6-5; cdr3_aa: CASRPREEKLFF; cdr3_nt: TGTGCCAGTCGCCCGAGGGAGGAAAAACTGTTTTTT
j_call: TRBJ2-7; d_call: .; clone_size: .; v_call: TRBV2; cdr3_aa: CASSEELPLVEQYF; cdr3_nt: TGTGCCAGCAGTGAAGAACTCCCCTTGGTAGAGCAGTACTTC
j_call: TRBJ1-1; d_call: .; clone_size: .; v_call: TRBV7-9; cdr3_aa: CASTEDTEAFF; cdr3_nt: TGTGCCAGCACCGAGGACACTGAAGCTTTCTTT
j_call: TRBJ1-1; d_call: .; clone_size: .; v_call: TRBV6-5; cdr3_aa: CASSYSSSGGTEAFF; cdr3_nt: TGTGCCAGCAGTTACTCGAGTTCGGGGGGGACTGAAGCTTTCTTT
j_call: TRBJ2-2; d_call: .; clone_size: .; v_call: TRBV6-1; cdr3_aa: CASSEPAGNTGELFF; cdr3_nt: TGTGCCAGCAGTGAACCAGCGGGGAACACCGGGGAGCTGTTTTTT
j_call: TRBJ1-1; d_call: TRBD1; clone_size: .; v_call: TRBV6-6; cdr3_aa: CASSYSRPRTGEAFF; cdr3_nt: TGTGCCAGCAGTTATTCAAGACCCAGGACAGGTGAAGCTTTCTTT
j_call: TRBJ2-7; d_call: .; clone_size: .; v_call: TRBV7-2; cdr3_aa: CASSLGATGTYEQYF; cdr3_nt: TGTGCCAGCAGCTTAGGAGCCACGGGGACCTACGAGCAGTACTTC
j_call: TRBJ2-7; d_call: .; clone_size: .; v_call: TRBV28; cdr3_aa: CASSHQRASSSYEQYF; cdr3_nt: TGTGCCAGCAGTCACCAGCGAGCCTCGAGCTCCTACGAGCAGTACTTC
j_call: TRBJ2-7; d_call: TRBD1; clone_size: .; v_call: TRBV11-2; cdr3_aa: CASSLSGQGHEQYF; cdr3_nt: TGTGCCAGCAGCTTATCGGGACAGGGCCACGAGCAGTACTTC
j_call: TRBJ1-3; d_call: .; clone_size: once; v_call: TRBV5-6; cdr3_aa: CASSFLQGRSGNTIYF; cdr3_nt: TGTGCCAGCAGCTTCCTGCAGGGCAGGTCTGGAAACACCATATATTTT
j_call: TRBJ2-2; d_call: TRBD2; clone_size: .; v_call: TRBV7-8; cdr3_aa: CASSLDLAGVPTGELFF; cdr3_nt: TGTGCCAGCAGCTTAGACCTAGCGGGCGTACCCACCGGGGAGCTGTTTTTT
j_call: TRBJ2-1; d_call: TRBD1; clone_size: .; v_call: TRBV5-4; cdr3_aa: CASSLGQGVGYEQFF; cdr3_nt: TGTGCCAGCAGCTTAGGACAGGGGGTAGGTTATGAGCAGTTCTTC
j_call: TRBJ2-3; d_call: .; clone_size: .; v_call: TRBV5-1; cdr3_aa: CASSEGRGTDTQYF; cdr3_nt: TGCGCCAGCAGCGAGGGTCGGGGCACAGATACGCAGTATTTT
j_call: TRBJ1-5; d_call: .; clone_size: .; v_call: TRBV7-8; cdr3_aa: CATCGGHNQPQHF; cdr3_nt: TGTGCCACCTGCGGGGGGCACAATCAGCCCCAGCATTTT
j_call: TRBJ2-7; d_call: TRBD1; clone_size: .; v_call: TRBV2; cdr3_aa: CASTGTGNYEQYF; cdr3_nt: TGTGCCAGCACCGGGACAGGGAATTACGAGCAGTACTTC
j_call: TRBJ2-1; d_call: TRBD2; clone_size: .; v_call: TRBV5-1; cdr3_aa: CASSSTAAGGYYNEQFF; cdr3_nt: TGCGCCAGCAGCTCGACGGCAGCGGGGGGGTACTACAATGAGCAGTTCTTC
j_call: TRBJ1-2; d_call: .; clone_size: .; v_call: TRBV28; cdr3_aa: CASSPTDNYGYTF; cdr3_nt: TGTGCCAGCAGTCCGACAGATAACTATGGCTACACCTTC
j_call: TRBJ2-2; d_call: .; clone_size: few; v_call: TRBV6-5; cdr3_aa: CASSTGPGELFF; cdr3_nt: TGTGCCAGCAGCACAGGGCCCGGGGAGCTGTTTTTT
j_call: TRBJ1-1; d_call: TRBD1; clone_size: .; v_call: TRBV10-2; cdr3_aa: CASRDQGGNTEAFF; cdr3_nt: TGCGCCAGCAGGGACCAGGGGGGGAACACTGAAGCTTTCTTT
j_call: TRBJ2-5; d_call: TRBD2; clone_size: .; v_call: TRBV6-5; cdr3_aa: CASSYSVAGAKETQYF; cdr3_nt: TGTGCCAGCAGTTACTCGGTAGCGGGGGCAAAGGAGACCCAGTACTTC
j_call: TRBJ2-6; d_call: TRBD2; clone_size: .; v_call: TRBV19; cdr3_aa: CASSIARLAGTSGANVLTF; cdr3_nt: TGTGCCAGTAGTATAGCTCGTCTAGCGGGGACCTCTGGGGCCAACGTCCTGACTTTC
j_call: TRBJ1-3; d_call: .; clone_size: .; v_call: TRBV11-3; cdr3_aa: CASSPRSAGNTIYF; cdr3_nt: TGTGCCAGCAGCCCACGGAGTGCTGGAAACACCATATATTTT
j_call: TRBJ1-2; d_call: TRBD1; clone_size: few; v_call: TRBV7-9; cdr3_aa: CASSARDRIRGRYGYTF; cdr3_nt: TGTGCCAGCAGCGCCCGGGACAGGATCAGGGGGAGGTATGGCTACACCTTC
j_call: TRBJ2-7; d_call: TRBD2; clone_size: once; v_call: TRBV3-1/TRBV3-2; cdr3_aa: CASSQEAGTSSAEQYF; cdr3_nt: TGTGCCAGCAGCCAAGAGGCCGGGACTAGCTCCGCCGAGCAGTACTTC
j_call: TRBJ2-3; d_call: TRBD2; clone_size: .; v_call: TRBV7-7; cdr3_aa: CASSSERGTADTQYF; cdr3_nt: TGTGCCAGCAGCTCGGAGCGGGGTACCGCAGATACGCAGTATTTT
j_call: TRBJ2-7; d_call: .; clone_size: few; v_call: TRBV7-9; cdr3_aa: CASSLGGGEQYF; cdr3_nt: TGTGCCAGCAGTCTAGGGGGTGGCGAGCAGTACTTC
j_call: TRBJ2-7; d_call: .; clone_size: few; v_call: TRBV7-6; cdr3_aa: CASSLEQSEQYF; cdr3_nt: TGTGCCAGCAGCTTAGAACAGTCCGAGCAGTACTTC
j_call: TRBJ2-1; d_call: .; clone_size: .; v_call: TRBV10-3; cdr3_aa: CATRRAGASSYNEQFF; cdr3_nt: TGTGCCACCAGAAGGGCGGGGGCCAGCTCCTACAATGAGCAGTTCTTC